The clone carrying this TCR beta chain was counted ten times or more. Its specificity is unknown. Sampling of bone marrow took place during active disease in every patient. These data originate in a study of read filtering for tumor transcriptome and immune sequencing. In the study overall: The cohort had more than 16 men and approximately 13 women aged roughly 47 to 80, mean around 66 years. Overall study findings and caveats: The sorted CD138-negative fraction was a mixed bone marrow immune population, not purified T cells. IR-seq captured clonotypes deeper and more reliably than RNA-seq.

From roughly 390 ng of RNA, a library with molecular barcoded alpha/delta and beta/gamma adaptors was made. MiXCR was run by TCRdb on the reads, yielding one entry per CDR3 protein. The repertoire holds more than 70,000 distinct CDR3 sequences, with approximately 21% as singletons. Specimen: a population of CD138-negative cells sorted from bone marrow. The receptor was isolated from a donor aged 40 or older with multiple myeloma.

For the CDR3, the DNA is TGCGCCAGCAGAGGACAGGGGGTTTTGAATGAGCAGTTCTTC. Translation gives CASRGQGVLNEQFF. The V call is TRBV5-1, the J call TRBJ2-1; 10 nucleotides agree with TRBD1. CDR1 SGHRS and CDR2 YFSETQ come from the germline V gene. This CDR3 spans 14 amino acids. J was trimmed by 7 bases and V by 5 bases; bases with no gene match: 6.